These 3 T cell receptor beta chains were all obtained from the same sample, sequenced in a study of neurological immune-mediated disorders. Using its own MiXCR run on the 5' RACE reads, TCRdb lists one record per CDR3 protein. The data hold around 55,000 distinct CDR3 sequences, with over 3.5% observed a single time. The source material was CD4+ T cells from blood. The source of these receptors is a woman aged 40 to 50 with multiple sclerosis.

V and J are TRBV4-1 and TRBJ1-2, with D unresolved. CDR1 and CDR2 (germline): MGHRA, YSYEKL. The CDR3 runs to 15 residues. Deletions cut 6 bases from V and 1 base from J, with 15 bases between. CDR3 residues: CASRPYSQVNYGYTF. The CDR3 DNA is TGCGCCAGCAGACCCTACAGCCAGGTTAACTATGGCTACACCTTC.

This clonotype was recorded at least ten times. This chain joins TRBV11-3 and TRBJ2-1; TRBD1 matches 9 bases. Germline CDR1 SGHNT, CDR2 YENEEA. The CDR3 has 13 amino acids. V lost 6 bases and J lost 7; bases outside the gene matches: 4. This chain's CDR3 is CASRRGTGNEQFF. CDR3 bases: TGTGCCAGCAGGCGTGGGACAGGGAATGAGCAGTTCTTC.

This clonotype has a count of ten or more. The chain joins TRBV20-1 to TRBJ1-3; 8 nucleotides agree with TRBD1. Unmatched junction bases numbered 21, after V lost 6 bases and J lost 2 bases. CDR3 length: 19 amino acids. Germline CDR1 and CDR2: DFQATT and SNEGSKA (reference sequence). Here the CDR3 reads CSARISGTGNIFAGNTIYF. The CDR3 region has the DNA TGCAGTGCGAGAATTTCCGGGACAGGAAATATTTTTGCTGGAAACACCATATATTTT.